The next 18 T cell receptor beta chains were all read from a single sample in a study of control samples from healthy donors and cancer patients. Assay: immunoSEQ multiplex PCR; the TCRdb copy retains only in-frame clones and omits some. The data hold around 140,000 clones, with 90% observed a single time. The material sequenced was blood. These receptor sequences come from a man in his forties in good health.

The sample holds one count of this clone. The chain links TRBV4-1 to TRBJ2-5; no clear D gene. V lost 3 bases and J 2 bases, leaving 4 bases between the germline ends. The CDR3 is made up of 12 amino acids. Germline V gives CDR1 MGHRA, CDR2 YSYEKL. CDR3 residues: CASSQTQETQYF. In nucleotides, the CDR3 is TGCGCCAGCAGCCAGACTCAAGAGACCCAGTACTTC.

The J gene is TRBJ2-3, the V gene TRBV30, with 11 nucleotides matching TRBD2. After removal of 8 bases from V and 4 bases from J, the junction contained 5 bases not matched to a gene. The CDR3 loop spans 13 amino acids. Germline CDR1 reads GTSNPN; CDR2 reads SVGIG (reference sequence). The CDR3 DNA follows: TGTGCCGTAGCGGGGGGGACATCAGATACGCAGTATTTT. Residues: CAVAGGTSDTQYF.

V gene TRBV4-2 combines with J gene TRBJ2-1, with D possibly TRBD2 on 5 matching bases. From germline, CDR1 is LGHNA and CDR2 YNFKEQ. This CDR3 is built from 16 residues. Trimming pared 0 bases from V and 5 bases from J, leaving 14 bases between. The CDR3 sequence: CASSQDMIARDNEQFF. CDR3 in DNA: TGTGCCAGCAGCCAAGATATGATAGCGCGGGACAATGAGCAGTTCTTC.

CDR3 protein: CASSENFATGELFF. The DNA of the CDR3 is TGTGCCAGCAGTGAAAACTTTGCAACTGGGGAGCTGTTTTTT. V is TRBV2 and J is TRBJ2-2, with D uncertain. Germline CDR1 is SNHLY and CDR2 is FYNNEI. There are 14 residues in the CDR3. Trimming cost V 2 bases and J 8 bases, with 12 bases left between them.

This chain uses TRBV2 with TRBJ2-5; D gene uncertain. The CDR3 has 13 amino acids. The ends were cut back, 2 bases at V and 5 bases at J, with 9 bases in the middle. The V gene's germline CDR1 is SNHLY and CDR2 FYNNEI. CDR3 loop: CASSERDRETQYF. CDR3 sequence (DNA): TGTGCCAGCAGTGAAAGGGATAGGGAGACCCAGTACTTC.

This rearrangement joins TRBV19 to TRBJ1-1; a weak D match, TRBD1 (6 bases). The V and J ends lost 10 bases and 1 base respectively, with 10 bases between them. Germline V gene sequence: CDR1 LNHDA, CDR2 SQIVND (reference sequence). The CDR3 runs to 12 residues. CDR3 loop: CATGVPNTEAFF. CDR3 in DNA: TGTGCCACAGGGGTCCCGAACACTGAAGCTTTCTTT.

This clone was seen only once. CDR3 nucleotides: TGTGCCAGCAGCCAAGAAGAGGAAAGGGGCTACACCTTC. It yields the protein CASSQEEERGYTF. The chain has TRBV3-1 (or the pseudogene TRBV3-2) and TRBJ1-2; D not resolved. The V gene lost 0 bases and the J gene lost 8 bases, with 10 bases spanning the gap. The germline V gene encodes CDR1 LGHDT and CDR2 YNNKEL (reference sequence). The CDR3 runs to 13 residues.

This sequence joins TRBV27 and TRBJ2-7; 10 positions match TRBD1. This CDR3 is built from 15 residues. Germline loops: CDR1 MNHEY, CDR2 SMNVEV (reference sequence). J was trimmed by 5 bases and V by 2 bases; bases with no gene match: 6. The chain's CDR3 is CASSLRGQGRDEQYF. The DNA for the CDR3 is TGTGCCAGCAGTTTAAGGGGACAGGGGCGCGACGAGCAGTACTTC.

This chain connects TRBV6-2 or TRBV6-3 to TRBJ2-7; weak D call: TRBD2 (5 bases). Germline values: CDR1 MNHEY, CDR2 SVGEGT. The CDR3 has 21 residues. Trimming shortened V by 6 bases and J by 0 bases, and 33 bases separated the two germline ends. The CDR3 reads CASSLRSPARSGTRSSYEQYF. CDR3 DNA sequence: TGTGCCAGCAGCCTGAGGTCCCCCGCAAGATCGGGAACTCGCAGCTCCTACGAGCAGTACTTC.

This clone was found once. J is TRBJ1-5 and V is TRBV10-3, with D perhaps TRBD1 (6 bases). Germline CDR1 ENHRY, CDR2 SYGVKD. CDR3 length: 17 amino acids. Between the trimmed V and J ends, which lost 2 bases and 6 bases, there was a span of 20 bases. The CDR3 DNA is TGTGCCATCAGTGAGACCTACAGGGTGTCGGCTAGTCAGCCCCAGCATTTT. Its translation: CAISETYRVSASQPQHF.

V gene TRBV5-4 combines with J gene TRBJ1-1; D remains unclear. This CDR3 comprises 14 residues. The V and J ends lost 1 base and 0 bases respectively, with 7 bases between them. The germline gives CDR1 SGHNT, CDR2 YYREEE (reference sequence). CDR3 nucleotide sequence: TGTGCCAGCAGCTTGATGTTTCTGAACACTGAAGCTTTCTTT. This sequence encodes CASSLMFLNTEAFF.

The chain links TRBV3-1 (or the pseudogene TRBV3-2) to TRBJ1-4, with 9 bases identical to TRBD1. J was trimmed by 4 bases and V by 3 bases; bases with no gene match: 6. The CDR3 length is 16 residues. Germline V gene lookup returns CDR1 LGHDT and CDR2 YNNKEL (reference sequence). The CDR3 DNA is TGTGCCAGCAGCCATATGGGACAGGGCATTAATGAAAAACTGTTTTTT. It is translated as CASSHMGQGINEKLFF.

This clone was observed a single time. This chain links TRBV30 with TRBJ2-3, with TRBD2 as a possible D gene (6 bases). CDR1 and CDR2 from the germline V gene are GTSNPN and SVGIG (reference sequence). There are 18 residues in the CDR3. V was shortened by 0 bases and J by 3 bases, with 22 bases between the two germline ends. Here the CDR3 DNA reads TGTGCCTGGAGTGTAGGCGGCCCCGGACCTGCGGGAACAGATACGCAGTATTTT. It is translated as CAWSVGGPGPAGTDTQYF.

This clone was counted between two and nine times. The genes are TRBV5-6 and TRBJ1-2, with no clear D. Germline CDR1 reads SGHDT; CDR2 reads YYEEEE. The ends were cut back, 4 bases at V and 5 bases at J, with 15 bases in the middle. The CDR3 runs to 14 residues. CDR3 amino acids: CASSPSFGVYGYTF. The CDR3 DNA reads TGTGCCAGCAGCCCCTCTTTTGGGGTTTATGGCTACACCTTC.

The rearrangement joins TRBV7-9 to TRBJ1-2, with no clear D. The CDR3 has 16 residues. Trimming took off 2 bases at V and 2 bases at J, with 15 bases between the two ends. Germline V CDR1 and CDR2: SEHNR, FQNEAQ (reference sequence). For the CDR3, the DNA is TGTGCCAGCAGCTTAAGGGCAGGTCAGCCAAACTATGGCTACACCTTC. Encoded protein: CASSLRAGQPNYGYTF.

The DNA of the CDR3 is TGTGCCAGCGGTCTGTCGGGGGGTTTCTACGAGCAGTACTTC. This gives the protein CASGLSGGFYEQYF. The J gene is TRBJ2-7, the V gene TRBV2, with 7 bases aligning to TRBD2. The CDR3 covers 14 residues. CDR1 SNHLY and CDR2 FYNNEI come from the germline V gene. Unmatched junction bases numbered 10, after V lost 8 bases and J lost 3 bases.

The genes are TRBV30 and TRBJ1-6, with 11 bases that match TRBD1. This CDR3 contains 15 residues. Germline CDR1 GTSNPN, CDR2 SVGIG (reference sequence). J was trimmed by 9 bases and V by 0 bases; bases with no gene match: 4. The CDR3 sequence is CAWSVPGTGGSPLHF. The CDR3 coding sequence is TGTGCCTGGAGTGTACCTGGGACAGGGGGTTCACCCCTCCACTTT.

This chain connects TRBV30 to TRBJ2-5, with a tentative D call TRBD2 (5 bases). Germline CDR1 GTSNPN, CDR2 SVGIG (reference sequence). The V and J ends lost 0 bases and 5 bases respectively, with 10 bases between them. The CDR3 runs to 13 residues. DNA for the CDR3: TGTGCCTGGAGTGTACGCGGGTGGGAGACCCAGTACTTC. It codes for CAWSVRGWETQYF.